Listed here is a single T cell receptor beta chain. Germline values: CDR1 LNHDA, CDR2 SQIVND (reference sequence). V dropped 7 bases and J dropped 12 bases, with 19 bases sitting between them. CDR3 length: 13 residues. It was into CD45RA+ naive and CD45RA-negative memory subsets that the CD4+ cells were split. Genomic DNA of each subset was evenly split across several immunoSEQ plates. Replicate PCRs from sorted subsets contained approximately 190 ng DNA, which is some 30,000 T cell genomes. TCRdb's copy holds only in-frame clones and misses some; the assay was immunoSEQ multiplex PCR. The sample carries 2 million to 2.5 million clones, approximately 95% recorded once. This specimen comes from a study of shared clonotypes between healthy human individuals.

The source material was naive CD4+ T cells sorted from blood. Subset indicated: CD45RA+ positively selected. This chain connects TRBV19 to TRBJ2-1; D unresolved. The sequence was obtained from a man aged 18 to 35 in good health. The CDR3 sequence is CASTVTGSQTQFF. CDR3 nucleotides: TGTGCCAGTACCGTGACGGGTAGCCAGACGCAGTTCTTC. Filled out from reference TRBV19 and TRBJ2-1, the complete variable domain reads DGGITQSPKYLFRKEGQNVTLSCEQNLNHDAMYWYRQDPGQGLRLIYYSQIVNDFQKGDIAEGYSVSREKKESFPLTVTSAQKNPTAFYLCASTVTGSQTQFFGPGTRLTVL.